The T cell receptor beta chain under discussion was sequenced for a study of blood T cell repertoires in COVID-19. Study as a whole: Samples representing acute and convalescent COVID-19 were sourced from the United States, Italy and Spain.

CDR1 is MNHNS, CDR2 SASEGT, per germline. Between the trimmed V and J ends, which lost 5 bases and 2 bases, there was a span of 13 bases. The CDR3 runs to 14 residues. Sequencing was performed with immunoSEQ multiplex PCR; in TCRdb, only in-frame clones are kept and a portion is missing. The sample includes 250,000 to 350,000 clones, around 89% of them seen just once. The sequence came from a woman aged 50 to 60 with active or convalescent COVID-19. This rearrangement joins TRBV6-1 to TRBJ2-7, with D possibly being TRBD2 (6 bases). The sequencing sample was made of peripheral blood. In DNA form, the CDR3 reads TGTGCCAGCAGTTTGGGCGCGGGACCCTACGAGCAGTACTTC. Its translation: CASSLGAGPYEQYF.